The next 3 T cell receptor beta chains were all read from a single sample in a study of cytomegalovirus exposure and HLA in healthy donors. A multiplex PCR was run with 60 Vbeta primers and 13 Jbeta primers. TCRdb keeps only in-frame clones here, not all; method: immunoSEQ multiplex PCR. Recorded here are 100,000 to 150,000 clones; the top ten clones represent 1.5% to 1.7%. The specimen sequenced was PBMCs. The receptor source for this set is a woman aged 40 to 50 in good health and CMV-seronegative.

The chain uses TRBV4-2 and TRBJ1-5, with D uncertain. The V end was cut by 1 base, the J end by 0 bases, with 10 bases between. Germline CDR1 reads LGHNA; CDR2 reads YNFKEQ. The CDR3 covers 16 residues. Here the CDR3 DNA reads TGTGCCAGCAGCCAAGTGTCGCGGGATAGCAATCAGCCCCAGCATTTT. Its translation is CASSQVSRDSNQPQHF.

This sequence joins TRBV6-5 and TRBJ1-1, with 7 bases aligning to TRBD1. Germline lookup yields CDR1 MNHEY and CDR2 SVGAGI. This CDR3 spans 14 amino acids. The J segment lost 7 bases and the V segment lost 0 bases, leaving 5 bases of the junction unmatched. CDR3 nucleotides: TGTGCCAGCAGTTACTCTTGGGCAGGGGGTGAAGCTTTCTTT. Protein product: CASSYSWAGGEAFF.

V gene TRBV5-1 combines with J gene TRBJ1-6; 12 bases line up with TRBD1. J lost 9 bases, V lost 4 bases, and 8 bases had no gene match. The CDR3 is 16 residues long. Germline assignment: CDR1 SGHRS and CDR2 YFSETQ. This chain's CDR3 is CASSGAPGQGASPLHF. CDR3 bases: TGCGCCAGCAGCGGGGCACCGGGACAGGGGGCTTCACCCCTCCACTTT.